This TCR beta chain was captured in a study of shared clonotypes between healthy human individuals (dated by TCRdb to the early 2020s). Describing the broader study: Three men and two women, aged 18 to 49 years, made up the cohort. Per donor, three plates each were used for CD4 naive and CD4 memory, two for CD8 naive, and one for CD8 memory. To estimate repertoire size and how much clonotype sharing occurs between individuals, the study deeply sequenced the blood TCR repertoires of 5 or 6 healthy adults. To increase sequencing depth and limit assay-specific biases, TCR repertoire library preparation and sequencing were carried out by different laboratories using diverse techniques. Between about 0.94 and 8.9 billion PBMCs per donor were obtained by leukapheresis. Beyond this particular receptor, the publication reports: Larger estimated clonotype richness was generally found for naive subsets than for memory subsets. Higher generation probabilities were observed for clonotypes shared by all four sorted-subset donors than for non-shared clonotypes. Sharing across a handful of donors was observed for around 5% of naive CD4, about 3.2% of naive CD8, roughly 2.4% of memory CD4, and 0.4% of memory CD8 clonotypes. The small number of donors limited the genetic and exposure-history diversity represented. Based on pairwise subsampling, the degree of clonotype sharing among donors was expected to be affected by sequencing depth. Sampling was restricted to blood, and TCR repertoires in tissues likely differ from the TCR repertoires found in blood. Rarefaction of sorted-subset datasets indicated incomplete sequencing despite the large sequencing depth.

In the case of this clone: No cognate antigen has been identified for it. No base quality information exists; no much larger clone differs at one position.

Trimming removed 1 base from V and 4 bases from J, leaving 14 bases between the germline ends. CDR1 and CDR2, looked up from the germline V gene, are SQVTM and ANQGSEA. The CDR3 measures 15 amino acids from cysteine to phenylalanine. Only the CDR3 part of the read is kept: 45 bases, read in frame from the first base. Using the deep immunoSEQ assay, multiplex PCR amplified TCR CDR3 regions from genomic DNA. Genomic DNA extracted from each cell subset was distributed evenly over all wells of several immunoSEQ 96-well plates, and each plate served as one replicate. Each replicate PCR for sorted subsets received roughly 0.2 ug genomic DNA, equal to about 29,000 T cell genomes. Purified libraries were measured with a Qubit 3.0 fluorometer, size-checked on a Bioanalyzer 2100, and measured again with the KAPA Library Quantification kit. Each immunoSEQ 96-well plate was sequenced on its own single-read 150-cycle Illumina NextSeq 550 flow cell. The authors processed their data as follows. Because only junctional sequences without quality scores were contained in the immunoSEQ output, filtering matching that applied to full-length reads could not be performed. To assign V/J genes and CDR3, sequences were annotated using PyIR, a Python wrapper for IgBLAST v1.9, with IMGT germline references. Reads with weak V/J assignments (E-value above 1e-6), missing CDR3, stop codons, out-of-frame junctions, or ambiguous translated residues were removed. V3J clonotypes were defined by identical inferred V gene, J gene, and CDR3 amino acid sequence. To compute the percentage overlap between repertoires, the number of shared unique clonotypes was divided by the size of the smaller repertoire. Three approaches were used to assess repertoire richness: RTK rarefaction, the Chao1 estimator, and Recon v2.1 estimates of unobserved clonotypes. Generation probabilities were computed with OLGA for all TCRbeta clonotypes obtained by the gDNA method from a few donors. Imported from immuneACCESS, the table was reduced by TCRdb to in-frame sequences with V and J called. These copies leave out some clones; in studies compared against another copy, an unresolved V gene accounts for under half, and the cause of the remainder is not known. From that table come the V and J calls and clone size; the DNA was used to work out D and trimming. The sample data list around 600,000 clones, and roughly 95% of these were observed just once. Over 0.095% of the sample is held by the ten biggest clonotypes.

CD8 naive samples consisted of CD45RO-negative cells that were positively selected for CCR7, yielding a CD45RA+CCR7+ population without TemRA cells. Donors were healthy HIV-negative adults with no recently reported acute infections or vaccinations. All donors were Caucasian adults living in Nashville, Tennessee, USA. Blood was collected by leukapheresis, and PBMCs were isolated by Ficoll-Histopaque density gradient centrifugation and then cryopreserved in liquid nitrogen vapor phase. Analytical flow cytometry was used to check the purity and quantity of every magnetically sorted T cell population. Each sorted fraction had its genomic DNA isolated and then quantified by UV absorbance on a Nanodrop 2000c.

The receptor comes from a woman aged 25 to 39 in good health. The rearranged segments are TRBV29-1 and TRBJ2-1, with a weak D call of TRBD2 (7 bases match). What was sequenced was naive CD8+ T cells sorted from blood. The intended sense of this specimen's cell subset or site label: CD45RA+CCR7+. The CDR3 has the sequence CSVEVGAGEYNEQFF. The DNA reads TGCAGCGTTGAAGTGGGGGCGGGAGAGTACAATGAGCAGTTCTTC.